This T cell receptor beta chain was identified during a study of blood T cell repertoires in COVID-19 (dated by TCRdb to 2019 to 2021). Some background on the complete study: Collaborator samples came from the United States, Italy and Spain and covered acute and convalescent phases of COVID-19. The prospective study material was composed of cDNA or gDNA derived from T cells, B-cell-depleted T cells, or PBMCs. Deeply sampled blood TCRbeta repertoires from subjects exposed to, actively infected with, or recovered from COVID-19 were included in the dataset. The repertoires were made available in a free public database intended to serve as a resource for research on the immune response to SARS-CoV-2. The samples were drawn from the first 160 participants of the ongoing ImmuneRACE study and from 1,254 subjects provided by 6 global collaborators. The sample metadata nearly always contained a de-identified subject ID, COVID-19 status, age in years and sex. Where available, HLA class I and class II types were obtained from metadata supplied by the sample provider rather than from assay-based typing.

The immunoSEQ Assay, a bias-controlled multiplex PCR, was used to amplify TCRbeta CDR3 regions from genomic DNA. As for the original processing: Nucleated cell counts per sample were estimated from amplification of reference gene primers within the assay. Sequence reads were collapsed and filtered to measure the absolute abundance of every unique TCRbeta CDR3 rearrangement. For each sample, productive Simpson clonality was calculated as the square root of Simpson's diversity index over productive rearrangements. This is the immuneACCESS table as TCRdb keeps it, with only in-frame sequences that have V and J called. A part of the clones is gone; compared with another copy, unresolved V genes explain less than half, and the rest is unexplained. That table supplies the V and J calls and clone size; D and trimming were determined from the DNA. The sample table holds around 100,000 clones, of which 65% to 85% were seen once. The ten top clones hold roughly 1.9% of the sample.

Whole blood was collected in K2EDTA tubes by collaborating institutions according to the institutions' own protocols. Collaborator samples were shipped for TCRbeta analysis as frozen whole blood, isolated PBMCs, or DNA extracted from either sample type. Trimming accounts for 1 base at V and 7 bases at J, while the number of junction bases matched to no gene is 10. Counted from cysteine to phenylalanine, this CDR3 has 17 amino acids. Only the CDR3 region is kept as DNA, spanning 51 bases read in frame from base 1. The germline V gene gives CDR1 as LGHNA and CDR2 as YNFKEQ. General conclusions and limits of the study: How much clinical and demographic metadata was included differed by source and by participant, and the metadata was provided uncurated.

A note on this clone: It lacks a known antigen. No base quality information exists; no much larger clone differs at one position.

This clonotype originated in a man between 65 and 85 years old with active or convalescent COVID-19. The rearranged chain carries TRBV4-2 and TRBJ2-2, with TRBD2 matching 9 junction bases. Sequencing was carried out using peripheral blood. In nucleotide form, the sequence is TGTGCCAGCAGCCAAGTCCCAGCGGGGGGTTTGGTCGGGGAGCTGTTTTTT. Its protein is CASSQVPAGGLVGELFF.